This T cell receptor (beta chain) was obtained from a study of blood T cell repertoires in COVID-19. Turning to the study itself: PBMCs, B-cell-depleted T cells, or T cells were the source of the cDNA or gDNA that made up the material.

In the authors' methods: Reference gene primers were amplified, and this amplification served to estimate nucleated cell counts. Some clones are missing from TCRdb's copy, which holds only in-frame ones; the method was immunoSEQ multiplex PCR. The DNA gave D and trimming, while V, J and clone size come from that table. The data show approximately 180,000 clones, roughly 89% seen once. This CDR3 spans 14 amino acids. V trimming: 8 bases; J trimming: 8 bases; junction bases outside the gene matches: 12. Germline loops: CDR1 SNHLY, CDR2 FYNNEI. This clone was detected only once. Participants' reported clinical history set cohort assignment.

This chain uses TRBV2 with TRBJ2-3, with 8 bases fitting TRBD1. The sequencing input was PBMCs or T cells enriched from blood (not recorded which). This clonotype was obtained from a woman between 40 and 55 years old with acute COVID-19. The CDR3 sequence: CASRGTGVTGTQYF. CDR3 in DNA: TGTGCCAGCCGGGGGACAGGCGTTACGGGTACGCAGTATTTT.